This TCR beta chain is drawn from a study of PD-1 blockade in classical Hodgkin lymphoma. Clones were read by immunoSEQ multiplex PCR, and TCRdb kept only the in-frame ones, dropping some. This table holds more than 140,000 clones, around four fifths found once. Points from the study as a whole: The CD4+ diversity rise by C4D1 was clearest in complete responders. It was among complete responders that baseline diversity resembled that of newly diagnosed patients.

In the case of this clone: The antigen remains unidentified.

Each patient experienced a relapse that followed autologous stem cell transplantation, and brentuximab vedotin exposure varied. The sequence derives from a human donor with classical Hodgkin lymphoma. The specimen comprised peripheral blood mononuclear cells (PBMCs), sampled before the second cycle of nivolumab.

The CDR3 is CASRGSAGTGELFF. CDR3 in DNA: TGCGCCAGCAGGGGTAGCGCCGGAACCGGGGAGCTGTTTTTT. The chain uses TRBV5-1 and TRBJ2-2; D might be TRBD2 (5 bases). In germline, CDR1 is SGHRS, CDR2 YFSETQ. Trimming removed 5 bases at V and 5 bases at J, with 13 bases between. This CDR3 is 14 amino acids long.